Following are 4 T cell receptor beta chains from one sample sequenced in a study of neoadjuvant anti-PD-1 for oral cavity cancer. Some clones are missing from TCRdb's copy, which holds only in-frame ones; the method was immunoSEQ multiplex PCR. The sample records just over 9,000 clones, around 60% being singletons. The time point here: after neoadjuvant nivolumab, at surgical resection. This specimen was PBMCs, taken after nivolumab (anti-PD-1) treatment. The receptors shown here come from a person aged 40-85 years with oral cavity squamous cell carcinoma.

The chain is built from TRBV5-1 and TRBJ2-1; D uncertain. The V gene lost 0 bases and the J gene lost 4 bases, with 2 bases spanning the gap. This CDR3 contains 12 residues. Germline loops: CDR1 SGHRS, CDR2 YFSETQ. CDR3 DNA sequence: TGCGCCAGCAGCTTGGAATACAATGAGCAGTTCTTC. Translating it yields CASSLEYNEQFF. The full variable domain, in which reference TRBV5-1 and TRBJ2-1 provide the parts outside the CDR3, is KAGVTQTPRYLIKTRGQQVTLSCSPISGHRSVSWYQQTPGQGLQFLFEYFSETQRNKGNFPGRFSGRQFSNSRSEMNVSTLELGDSALYLCASSLEYNEQFFGPGTRLTVL.

The J gene is TRBJ2-3, the V gene TRBV5-1; 9 nucleotides align to TRBD2. Germline trimming cut 3 bases from V and 4 bases from J; bases unmatched to any gene: 9. CDR1 is SGHRS, CDR2 YFSETQ, per germline. The CDR3 has 16 amino acids. The chain's CDR3 is CASSSRTSAPPDTQYF. Written as DNA, the CDR3 is TGCGCCAGCAGCTCCCGGACTAGCGCCCCCCCAGATACGCAGTATTTT.

This CDR3 reads CASSTSTGQGTGELFF. CDR3 sequence (DNA): TGCGCCAGCAGCACCTCGACAGGGCAGGGGACCGGGGAGCTGTTTTTT. The chain carries TRBV5-1 and TRBJ2-2; TRBD1 aligns across 7 bases. Germline loops: CDR1 SGHRS, CDR2 YFSETQ. V trimming: 4 bases; J trimming: 5 bases; junction bases outside the gene matches: 11. The CDR3 has 16 residues.

CDR3 sequence: CASKITGFNQPQHF. The CDR3 region has the DNA TGTGCCAGCAAGATTACAGGGTTCAATCAGCCCCAGCATTTT. The chain carries TRBV6-1 and TRBJ1-5; possibly TRBD1 for D (6 bases). CDR3 length: 14 amino acids. Germline CDR1 is MNHNS and CDR2 is SASEGT. The V end was cut by 7 bases, the J end by 3 bases, with 13 bases between.